Each of the 26 T cell receptor beta chains below was sequenced from the same sample in a study of cytomegalovirus exposure and HLA in healthy donors (TCRdb year 2017). Library generation was performed with the immunoSEQ multiplex PCR assay. A mixture of 60 forward primers for TCR Vbeta segments and 13 reverse primers for TCR Jbeta segments was used in the multiplex PCR. The clones in this table, taken by TCRdb from immuneACCESS, are in-frame only. Not every clone is retained; where verified, under half of the shortfall comes from an unresolved V gene, and the cause of the rest is unknown. The sample yields over 75,000 clones; around four fifths were counted once. The ten biggest clones cover 3.4% of the sample. The sequenced sample was PBMCs. The receptor source for this set is a man aged 25 to 40 in good health and CMV-seropositive.

The chain joins TRBV2 to TRBJ2-6; TRBD1 is a possible D gene (5 bases). CDR3 length: 16 residues. V shed 11 bases and J shed 3 bases, with 20 bases lying between them. Germline-derived CDR1 and CDR2 are SNHLY and FYNNEI. CDR3 protein: CARVDTLGVGANVLTF. In nucleotides, the CDR3 is TGTGCCCGAGTGGACACGTTAGGGGTTGGGGCCAACGTCCTGACTTTC.

This clone ranks as medium-sized. The rearrangement uses TRBV27 and TRBJ2-7, with 10 bases matching TRBD2. V lost 5 bases to trimming and J lost 4 bases; unmatched junction nucleotides: 8. The CDR3 is made up of 15 amino acids. Germline CDR1 reads MNHEY; CDR2 reads SMNVEV (reference sequence). The CDR3 DNA is TGTGCCAGCAGTCCCCGAGCGGGAGGGCTTTACGAGCAGTACTTC. Translating gives CASSPRAGGLYEQYF.

The chain links TRBV27 to TRBJ1-1; TRBD1 agrees at 7 bases. In germline, CDR1 is MNHEY, CDR2 SMNVEV (reference sequence). CDR3 length: 17 residues. With V trimmed by 7 bases and J by 0 bases, 14 bases remained unmatched. CDR3 loop: CASTPWGQPTVNTEAFF. DNA for the CDR3: TGTGCCAGCACCCCATGGGGACAGCCAACTGTGAACACTGAAGCTTTCTTT.

The V gene is TRBV6-6, the J gene TRBJ1-1, with D perhaps matching TRBD1 (5 bases). The ends were cut back, 4 bases at V and 5 bases at J, with 17 bases in the middle. The CDR3 loop spans 15 amino acids. Per the germline V gene, CDR1 is MNHNY and CDR2 is SVGAGI (reference sequence). DNA for the CDR3: TGTGCCAGCAGTTCCCGCCCGCAGGGTCATACTGAAGCTTTCTTT. Amino acid sequence: CASSSRPQGHTEAFF.

The chain employs TRBV7-7 and TRBJ1-5; weak D call: TRBD1 (5 bases). The CDR3 has 13 amino acids. The V end was cut by 5 bases, the J end by 10 bases, with 15 bases between. CDR1 and CDR2 from the germline V gene are SSHAT and FNYEAQ (reference sequence). CDR3 protein: CASSADSLSPQHF. Written as DNA, the CDR3 is TGTGCCAGCAGCGCCGACAGCCTCTCTCCCCAGCATTTT.

The V and J genes are TRBV5-1 and TRBJ2-1; 7 nucleotides line up with TRBD1. Trimming took 0 bases from V and 1 from J; bases not matched to a gene: 4. Germline loops: CDR1 SGHRS, CDR2 YFSETQ. The CDR3 runs 16 residues. The CDR3 DNA sequence: TGCGCCAGCAGCTTGGGACAGGGATCTTCCTACAATGAGCAGTTCTTC. This codes for CASSLGQGSSYNEQFF.

The gene calls are TRBV5-1 and TRBJ1-1, with D possibly matching TRBD1 (5 bases). V shed 1 base and J shed 2 bases, with 9 bases lying between them. The CDR3 is made up of 14 amino acids. The germline gives CDR1 SGHRS, CDR2 YFSETQ. This chain's CDR3 is CASSLIDSNTEAFF. CDR3 DNA sequence: TGCGCCAGCAGCTTGATTGACAGTAACACTGAAGCTTTCTTT.

This clone was counted a few times. The CDR3 DNA sequence: TGTGCCATCTCTCGGGACTCCTACAATGAGCAGTTCTTC. Protein product: CAISRDSYNEQFF. The rearrangement joins TRBV6-6 to TRBJ2-1; D may be TRBD2 (5 bases). CDR3 length: 13 amino acids. Germline V gives CDR1 MNHNY, CDR2 SVGAGI (reference sequence). V dropped 10 bases and J dropped 0 bases, with 10 bases sitting between them.

This clone has a handful of counts. The J gene is TRBJ2-2, the V gene TRBV6-1, with a weak D call TRBD2 (5 bases). The germline V gene has CDR1 MNHNS and CDR2 SASEGT. V lost 4 bases and J 1 base, leaving 10 bases between the germline ends. This CDR3 region has 15 residues. The CDR3 bases are TGTGCCAGCAGTGCCGGGATAATGAACACCGGGGAGCTGTTTTTT. Translated, it gives CASSAGIMNTGELFF.

The rearrangement uses TRBV15 and TRBJ2-7; D is perhaps TRBD1 (6 bases). The CDR3 runs 17 residues. V was cut by 3 bases and J by 3 bases, with 21 bases left in between. Germline V gives CDR1 LNHNV, CDR2 YYDKDF (reference sequence). The CDR3 DNA reads TGTGCCACCAGCAGCCTCGAATCGGGCAGGGGCGACTACGAGCAGTACTTC. Translating gives CATSSLESGRGDYEQYF. Together with reference TRBV15 and TRBJ2-7, the CDR3 gives the full variable domain: DAMVIQNPRYQVTQFGKPVTLSCSQTLNHNVMYWYQQKSSQAPKLLFHYYDKDFNNEADTPDNFQSRRPNTSFCFLDIRSPGLGDTAMYLCATSSLESGRGDYEQYFGPGTRLTVT.

This chain links TRBV30 with TRBJ1-1; tentative D call: TRBD1 (5 bases). CDR1 and CDR2 from the germline V gene are GTSNPN and SVGIG (reference sequence). Trimming removed 1 base from V and 10 bases from J, with 13 bases in between. There are 12 residues in the CDR3. The CDR3 spells CAWSGQRGLAFF. CDR3 sequence (DNA): TGTGCCTGGAGTGGACAGCGGGGGTTAGCTTTCTTT.

The CDR3 DNA sequence: TGTGCCAGCAGCCAGGGTCGACTCTCACCCTCGAGCTCCTACAATGAGCAGTTCTTC. This translates into CASSQGRLSPSSSYNEQFF. The gene calls are TRBV14 and TRBJ2-1, with D unclear. CDR1 and CDR2 from the germline V gene are SGHDN and FVKESK. CDR3 size: 19 residues. Trimming removed 3 bases at V and 0 bases at J, with 21 bases between.

The chain uses TRBV5-1 and TRBJ2-1, with D possibly being TRBD2 (5 bases). V dropped 0 bases and J dropped 4 bases, with 8 bases sitting between them. This CDR3 comprises 14 residues. The germline gives CDR1 SGHRS, CDR2 YFSETQ. CDR3 nucleotides: TGCGCCAGCAGCTTGGCCGGGGAGTACAATGAGCAGTTCTTC. It is translated as CASSLAGEYNEQFF.

This clone was seen once. The chain is built from TRBV18 and TRBJ2-7; 8 positions agree with TRBD2. This CDR3 region has 17 residues. The J segment lost 3 bases and the V segment lost 4 bases, leaving 14 bases of the junction unmatched. CDR1 is KGHSH and CDR2 is LQKENI in the germline V gene. In nucleotides, the CDR3 is TGTGCCAGCTCACTACATGGGGTAGCGGGAAAGATCTACGAGCAGTACTTC. Translating gives CASSLHGVAGKIYEQYF.

In DNA, the CDR3 is TGCGCCAGCAGCCCAGACAGCAACTATGGCTACACCTTC. This sequence encodes CASSPDSNYGYTF. This chain joins TRBV5-1 and TRBJ1-2; perhaps TRBD1 as D (5 bases). This CDR3 spans 13 amino acids. Germline loops: CDR1 SGHRS, CDR2 YFSETQ. V lost 4 bases to trimming and J lost 2 bases, with 9 bases between them.

This clone turned up a few times. V and J are TRBV27 and TRBJ2-1; 11 positions agree with TRBD2. This CDR3 spans 15 amino acids. Germline V gives CDR1 MNHEY, CDR2 SMNVEV (reference sequence). The V segment lost 9 bases and the J segment 6 bases; nucleotides outside the gene matches: 10. CDR3 DNA sequence: TGTGCCAGTACGATAGCGGGAGGGCCCGTCAATGAGCAGTTCTTC. Residues: CASTIAGGPVNEQFF.

Only one count was recorded for this clone. V and J are TRBV28 and TRBJ2-1, with unresolved D. V was clipped by 7 bases and J by 2 bases, with 15 bases between them. CDR1 MDHEN and CDR2 SYDVKM come from the germline V gene. The CDR3 extends over 15 amino acids. CDR3 sequence: CASKIGGNTYNEQFF. Written as DNA, the CDR3 is TGTGCCAGCAAAATAGGCGGAAACACCTACAATGAGCAGTTCTTC. Using reference TRBV28 and TRBJ2-1 for the parts outside the CDR3, the full variable domain is DVKVTQSSRYLVKRTGEKVFLECVQDMDHENMFWYRQDPGLGLRLIYFSYDVKMKEKGDIPEGYSVSREKKERFSLILESASTNQTSMYLCASKIGGNTYNEQFFGPGTRLTVL.

The rearrangement links TRBV11-2 to TRBJ2-5; D uncertain. This CDR3 comprises 12 residues. Trimming shortened V by 0 bases and J by 5 bases, and 4 bases separated the two germline ends. CDR1 and CDR2 (germline): SGHAT, FQNNGV. The CDR3 spells CASSLDGETQYF. The CDR3 bases are TGTGCCAGCAGCTTAGATGGCGAGACCCAGTACTTC.

This clone occurred a few times. The genes are TRBV5-1 and TRBJ2-1; 10 nucleotides line up with TRBD2. V trimming: 3 bases; J trimming: 13 bases; junction bases outside the gene matches: 4. There are 12 residues in the CDR3. The germline gives CDR1 SGHRS, CDR2 YFSETQ. The CDR3 bases are TGCGCCAGCAGCTCTCAGCGGGAGGGCCAGTTCTTC. Amino acid sequence: CASSSQREGQFF.

This clone was detected only once. J is TRBJ2-5 and V is TRBV5-1; 14 bases align to TRBD2. J lost 5 bases, V lost 4 bases, and 7 bases had no gene match. Germline CDR1 and CDR2: SGHRS and YFSETQ. The CDR3 consists of 16 residues. The CDR3 nucleotides are TGCGCCAGCAGCCCGACTAGCGGGAGGGCCGTGGAGACCCAGTACTTC. Translated: CASSPTSGRAVETQYF.

The CDR3 DNA follows: TGTGCCAGCAGCGCCCGGGACAGGGGGCCTGGACTAGCGCTCGACGAGCAGTACTTC. This sequence encodes CASSARDRGPGLALDEQYF. The J gene is TRBJ2-7, the V gene TRBV14, with 12 positions matching TRBD1. Germline lookup yields CDR1 SGHDN and CDR2 FVKESK. V was pared by 5 bases and J by 5 bases, with 19 bases of the junction left unmatched. CDR3 length equals 19 residues.

The genes are TRBV7-2 and TRBJ2-2, with TRBD2 as a possible D gene (5 bases). Germline CDR1 is SGHTA and CDR2 is FQGNSA. The CDR3 is made up of 15 amino acids. V shed 3 bases and J shed 5 bases, with 13 bases lying between them. The CDR3 DNA is TGTGCCAGCAGCTTGAGGACTCAACTTACCGGGGAGCTGTTTTTT. Protein: CASSLRTQLTGELFF.

The chain is built from TRBV27 and TRBJ2-1; TRBD1 might be the D (5 bases). Germline V gene sequence: CDR1 MNHEY, CDR2 SMNVEV (reference sequence). Trimming removed 3 bases from V and 6 bases from J, with 15 bases in between. The CDR3 has 15 amino acids. The CDR3 DNA follows: TGTGCCAGCAGTTTGCAGGGTTGGAGACGCAATGAGCAGTTCTTC. Its translation is CASSLQGWRRNEQFF.

This clone was observed once. The chain is built from TRBV11-2 and TRBJ2-5; D is possibly TRBD1 (5 bases). This CDR3 is 12 amino acids long. The V and J ends lost 8 bases and 1 base respectively, with 8 bases between them. Germline assignment: CDR1 SGHAT and CDR2 FQNNGV. The CDR3 spells CASQDIQETQYF. The CDR3 nucleotides are TGTGCCAGCCAGGACATCCAAGAGACCCAGTACTTC.

This chain uses TRBV7-2 with TRBJ1-2; D uncertain. V lost 2 bases to trimming and J lost 4 bases, with 11 bases between them. CDR1 and CDR2 (germline): SGHTA, FQGNSA. The CDR3 is made up of 14 amino acids. CDR3 protein: CASSLRTETYGYTF. CDR3 bases: TGTGCCAGCAGCTTACGTACAGAAACCTATGGCTACACCTTC.

The chain combines TRBV10-2 with TRBJ1-3, with 9 bases identical to TRBD1. CDR3 length: 16 amino acids. Per germline, CDR1 WSHSY and CDR2 SAAADI. J was trimmed by 8 bases and V by 4 bases; bases with no gene match: 12. The CDR3 DNA is TGCGCCAGCAGTGGCCCGGTCAGGACAGGGGTGGACACCATATATTTT. Encoded protein: CASSGPVRTGVDTIYF.